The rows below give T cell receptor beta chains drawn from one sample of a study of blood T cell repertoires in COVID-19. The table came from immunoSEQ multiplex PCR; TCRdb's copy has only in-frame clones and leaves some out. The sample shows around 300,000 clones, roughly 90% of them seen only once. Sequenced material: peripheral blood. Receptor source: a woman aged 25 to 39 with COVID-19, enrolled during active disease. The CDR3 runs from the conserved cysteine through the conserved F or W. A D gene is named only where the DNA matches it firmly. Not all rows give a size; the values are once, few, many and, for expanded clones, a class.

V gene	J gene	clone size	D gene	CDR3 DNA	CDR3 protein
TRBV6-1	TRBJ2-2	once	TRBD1	TGTGCCAGCAGTGACGGAGACAGGGGATTCCCCACCGGGGAGCTGTTTTTT	CASSDGDRGFPTGELFF
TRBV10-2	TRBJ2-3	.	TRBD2	TGCGCCAGCAGGACTAGCGGGAGTCCTTCTAGCACAGATACGCAGTATTTT	CASRTSGSPSSTDTQYF
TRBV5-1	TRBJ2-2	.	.	TGCGCCAGCAGGAGGAGGGGGCAGACGAACACCGGGGAGCTGTTTTTT	CASRRRGQTNTGELFF
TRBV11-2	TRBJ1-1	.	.	TGTGCCAGCAGCTTAGTCCGTCAGGGAGAAGCTTTCTTT	CASSLVRQGEAFF
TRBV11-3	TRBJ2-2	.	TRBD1	TGTGCCAGCAGCTACCCGGACAGGGGAGACACCGGGGAGCTGTTTTTT	CASSYPDRGDTGELFF
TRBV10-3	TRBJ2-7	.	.	TGTGCCATCAGTGAGGCGACTAGCTACGAGCAGTACTTC	CAISEATSYEQYF
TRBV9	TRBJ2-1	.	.	TGTGCCAGCAGCGTCAGCGGGCTTAGCTCCTACAATGAGCAGTTCTTC	CASSVSGLSSYNEQFF
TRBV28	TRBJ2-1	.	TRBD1	TGTGCCAGCAGTACATCCGGGACAGGGTTGAGTGAGCAGTTCTTC	CASSTSGTGLSEQFF
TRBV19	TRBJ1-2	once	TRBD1	TGTGCCAGTAGTCTACAGGGGAAAACAGGCTACACCTTC	CASSLQGKTGYTF
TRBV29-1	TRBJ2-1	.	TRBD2	TGCAGCCTGTCGGGGGGCTACAATGAGCAGTTCTTC	CSLSGGYNEQFF
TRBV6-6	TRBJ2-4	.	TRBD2	TGTGCCAGCAGCCAGTCGCGGCGGACTAGCGGGAGAGGAGACAAAAACATTCAGTACTTC	CASSQSRRTSGRGDKNIQYF
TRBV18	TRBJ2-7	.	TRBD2	TGTGCCAGCTCCCGAGGACTAGCGCGCGACGAGCAGTACTTC	CASSRGLARDEQYF
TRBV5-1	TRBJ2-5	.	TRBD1	TGCGCCAGCAGCTTGGGGACAGGGGGCTCTCGAGAGACCCAGTACTTC	CASSLGTGGSRETQYF
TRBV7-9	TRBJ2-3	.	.	TGTGCCAGCAGCTTCGGTTCGATCACAGATACGCAGTATTTT	CASSFGSITDTQYF
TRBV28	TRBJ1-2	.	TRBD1	TGTGCCAGCAGAATAGGGGGGACAGACTATGGCTACACCTTC	CASRIGGTDYGYTF
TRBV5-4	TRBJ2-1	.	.	TGTGCCAGCAGCCCCCGGGGAGGAAGGCCGGGGCACAATGAGCAGTTCTTC	CASSPRGGRPGHNEQFF
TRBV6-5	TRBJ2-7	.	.	TGTGCCAGCAGTCACCTGGAGGGGCCCTACGAGCAGTACTTC	CASSHLEGPYEQYF
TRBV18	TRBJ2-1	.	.	TGTGCCAGCTCACCATATAATAGCGGCGACAATGAGCAGTTCTTC	CASSPYNSGDNEQFF
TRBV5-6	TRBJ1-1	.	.	TGTGCCAGCAGCGCTACAGGGAGTAGCACTGAAGCTTTCTTT	CASSATGSSTEAFF
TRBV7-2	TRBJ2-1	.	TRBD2	TGTGCCAGCAGCTTAGTAGCGGGAGGGCACGATGAGCAGTTCTTC	CASSLVAGGHDEQFF
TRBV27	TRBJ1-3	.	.	TGTGCCAGCAGTTTAACGGGGGCTGGAAACACCATATATTTT	CASSLTGAGNTIYF
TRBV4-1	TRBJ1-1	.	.	TGCGCCAGCAGCCAAGACAGGGGGAACACTGAAGCTTTCTTT	CASSQDRGNTEAFF